A single sample gave rise to the 31 T cell receptor beta chains below, sequenced in a study of control samples from healthy donors and cancer patients. Clones were read by immunoSEQ multiplex PCR, and TCRdb kept only the in-frame ones, dropping some. The sample lists over 100,000 clones; approximately 90% were seen once. The specimen sequenced was blood. The receptors shown here come from a woman aged 45-65 years in good health.

CDR3 amino acids: CASSSGLAVRFEQFF. The CDR3 DNA reads TGTGCCAGCAGCTCGGGGCTAGCGGTAAGGTTTGAGCAGTTCTTC. The chain uses TRBV9 and TRBJ2-1, with TRBD2 matching 7 bases. The CDR3 totals 15 residues. Germline CDR1 and CDR2: SGDLS and YYNGEE. Germline trimming cut 4 bases from V and 9 bases from J; bases unmatched to any gene: 13.

The chain combines TRBV7-9 with TRBJ2-3, with D perhaps assigned TRBD1 or TRBD2 (5 bases each). The CDR3 has 16 residues. V dropped 4 bases and J dropped 4 bases, with 18 bases sitting between them. Germline loops: CDR1 SEHNR, CDR2 FQNEAQ (reference sequence). CDR3 in amino acids: CASSYQDIAGADTQYF. The CDR3 coding sequence is TGTGCCAGCAGCTACCAGGACATAGCCGGGGCAGATACGCAGTATTTT. The entire variable domain, with the rest obtained from reference TRBV7-9 and TRBJ2-3, is as follows: DTGVSQNPRHKITKRGQNVTFRCDPISEHNRLYWYRQTLGQGPEFLTYFQNEAQLEKSRLLSDRFSAERPKGSFSTLEIQRTEQGDSAMYLCASSYQDIAGADTQYFGPGTRLTVL.

The J gene is TRBJ1-1, the V gene TRBV12-3 or TRBV12-4; tentatively, D is TRBD1 (6 bases). CDR3 size: 13 residues. Trimming removed 3 bases at V and 4 bases at J, with 9 bases between. The CDR3 reads CASSFEGGTEAFF. DNA for the CDR3: TGTGCCAGCAGTTTTGAAGGGGGCACTGAAGCTTTCTTT.

The chain recombines TRBV27 with TRBJ2-3, with TRBD2 identical over 9 bases. The junction had 14 bases not matched to a gene; V was cut back by 7 bases and J by 6 bases. This CDR3 comprises 16 residues. CDR1 MNHEY and CDR2 SMNVEV come from the germline V gene (reference sequence). The CDR3 nucleotides are TGTGCCAGCACCCTTTTCGGTAGCGGGAGCCACGATACGCAGTATTTT. This sequence encodes CASTLFGSGSHDTQYF.

J is TRBJ2-5 and V is TRBV4-1; the match to TRBD2 covers 8 bases. The junction had 4 bases not matched to a gene; V was cut back by 3 bases and J by 4 bases. Germline CDR1 MGHRA, CDR2 YSYEKL. The CDR3 spans 14 residues. As DNA, the CDR3 is TGCGCCAGCAGCCAGGGTAGCGGGGCAGAGACCCAGTACTTC. Its protein is CASSQGSGAETQYF.

The genes are TRBV18 and TRBJ1-4; D is ambiguous. V was clipped by 3 bases and J by 10 bases, with 15 bases between them. This CDR3 comprises 14 residues. The germline gives CDR1 KGHSH, CDR2 LQKENI. As DNA, the CDR3 is TGTGCCAGCTCACCGGAGAGGGTAGCCCGAAAACTGTTTTTT. Translation: CASSPERVARKLFF.

The rearrangement uses TRBV27 and TRBJ2-1; TRBD2 matches at 9 bases. There are 17 residues in the CDR3. Germline-derived CDR1 and CDR2 are MNHEY and SMNVEV (reference sequence). V was clipped by 2 bases and J by 2 bases; unmatched bases: 7. The CDR3 region has the DNA TGTGCCAGCAGTTTAAATGGCGGGAGGGCCCCCTACAATGAGCAGTTCTTC. Translating gives CASSLNGGRAPYNEQFF.

This clone has more than one count but fewer than ten. In DNA form, the CDR3 reads TGTGCCAGCAGCCCGGCTAGGAGCTCCTACGAGCAGTACTTC. Its protein product is CASSPARSSYEQYF. The V call is TRBV11-2, the J call TRBJ2-7; D gene ambiguous. This CDR3 is 14 amino acids long. V gave up 5 bases and J gave up 0 bases, with 11 bases separating them. Germline CDR1 SGHAT, CDR2 FQNNGV.

V is TRBV27 and J is TRBJ1-2; no firm D call. Germline V gene data show CDR1 as MNHEY and CDR2 as SMNVEV (reference sequence). This CDR3 is 14 amino acids long. With 2 bases removed from V and 4 bases from J, the gap between germline ends came to 11 bases. This CDR3 is CASSLKYSGYGYTF. CDR3 in DNA: TGTGCCAGCAGTTTAAAATACAGCGGCTATGGCTACACCTTC.

V gene TRBV7-9 combines with J gene TRBJ2-3, with D tentatively TRBD1 (5 bases). Trimming stripped 4 bases from V and 4 bases from J, with 21 bases between. This CDR3 comprises 17 residues. Germline V gives CDR1 SEHNR, CDR2 FQNEAQ (reference sequence). The CDR3 reads CASSSLQGRAFADTQYF. In DNA form, the CDR3 reads TGTGCCAGCAGCTCGCTGCAAGGCAGGGCGTTTGCAGATACGCAGTATTTT. The full variable domain, its missing parts supplied by reference TRBV7-9 and TRBJ2-3, is DTGVSQNPRHKITKRGQNVTFRCDPISEHNRLYWYRQTLGQGPEFLTYFQNEAQLEKSRLLSDRFSAERPKGSFSTLEIQRTEQGDSAMYLCASSSLQGRAFADTQYFGPGTRLTVL.

The gene calls are TRBV6-5 and TRBJ2-3; no clear D. Germline V gene lookup returns CDR1 MNHEY and CDR2 SVGAGI. The ends were cut back, 4 bases at V and 2 bases at J, with 7 bases in the middle. This CDR3 region has 13 residues. The CDR3 DNA is TGTGCCAGCAGTTGGAAAAACACAGATACGCAGTATTTT. Its protein product is CASSWKNTDTQYF.

This clone was detected only a few times. An end of the junction does not agree with germline; a read error may underlie this. Written as DNA, the CDR3 is TGTGCCAGCAGCACGACGACTAGCACAGATACGCAGTGTTTT. This sequence encodes CASSTTTSTDTQCF. The chain is built from TRBV7-2 and TRBJ2-3; 7 nucleotides agree with TRBD2. The CDR3 extends over 14 amino acids. Germline values: CDR1 SGHTA, CDR2 FQGNSA. Variable domain in full (rest from reference TRBV7-2 and TRBJ2-3): GAGVSQSPSNKVTEKGKDVELRCDPISGHTALYWYRQSLGQGLEFLIYFQGNSAPDKSGLPSDRFSAERTGGSVSTLTIQRTQQEDSAVYLCASSTTTSTDTQCFGPGTRLTVL.

The V gene is TRBV7-2, the J gene TRBJ1-4, with unresolved D. Trimming stripped 3 bases from V and 12 bases from J, with 8 bases between. CDR1 is SGHTA and CDR2 is FQGNSA in the germline V gene. The CDR3 sequence is 11 residues long. CDR3 coding DNA: TGTGCCAGCAGCTTGCGCGGGGAACTGTTTTTT. Its translation is CASSLRGELFF.

The V gene is TRBV7-3, the J gene TRBJ1-6, with D maybe TRBD1 (5 bases). In germline, CDR1 is SGHTA, CDR2 FQGTGA. Trimming cost V 1 base and J 7 bases, with 11 bases left between them. CDR3 length: 15 amino acids. CDR3 coding DNA: TGTGCCAGCAGCTTAAATTGGGGCTCGAATTCACCCCTCCACTTT. It codes for CASSLNWGSNSPLHF.

The chain is built from TRBV5-1 and TRBJ2-1, with D hard to call. The CDR3 has 15 amino acids. The V gene lost 4 bases and the J gene lost 6 bases, with 17 bases spanning the gap. CDR1 is SGHRS, CDR2 YFSETQ, per germline. The CDR3 spells CASSGITSITNEQFF. The CDR3 nucleotides read TGCGCCAGCAGCGGGATCACATCAATTACCAATGAGCAGTTCTTC.

The chain links TRBV5-6 to TRBJ1-4; the D is unclear. The CDR3 covers 14 residues. Deletions cut 4 bases from V and 0 bases from J, with 7 bases between. The germline V gene encodes CDR1 SGHDT and CDR2 YYEEEE. The DNA of the CDR3 is TGTGCCAGCAGCCGGACCGCAACTAATGAAAAACTGTTTTTT. Protein: CASSRTATNEKLFF. Looking up the rest from reference TRBV5-6 and TRBJ1-4 gives the full variable domain: DAGVTQSPTHLIKTRGQQVTLRCSPKSGHDTVSWYQQALGQGPQFIFQYYEEEERQRGNFPDRFSGHQFPNYSSELNVNALLLGDSALYLCASSRTATNEKLFFGSGTQLSVL.

The genes are TRBV28 and TRBJ2-2; D possibly corresponds to TRBD1 (6 bases). The length of the CDR3 is 15 residues. The V end lost 7 bases, the J end lost 0 bases, and 12 bases lay between the germline ends. Germline CDR1 reads MDHEN; CDR2 reads SYDVKM. The CDR3 bases are TGTGCCAGCACCCCGGACAGCCCGAACACCGGGGAGCTGTTTTTT. Translation: CASTPDSPNTGELFF.

This clone was seen more than once but under ten times. The chain joins TRBV28 to TRBJ1-6; TRBD1 aligns across 7 bases. The trim removed 5 bases at V and 7 bases at J, leaving 8 bases unmatched. This CDR3 spans 15 amino acids. Germline V gives CDR1 MDHEN, CDR2 SYDVKM. This CDR3 is CASSKNRGNNSPLHF. The CDR3 coding sequence is TGTGCCAGCAGTAAGAACAGGGGTAACAATTCACCCCTCCACTTT.

This chain joins TRBV3-1 (or the pseudogene TRBV3-2) and TRBJ1-5; 7 nucleotides line up with TRBD1. Germline loops: CDR1 LGHDT, CDR2 YNNKEL (reference sequence). The CDR3 extends over 14 amino acids. The trim removed 4 bases at V and 4 bases at J, leaving 4 bases unmatched. The DNA for the CDR3 is TGTGCCAGCAGCCTTCGACAGGGTAATCAGCCCCAGCATTTT. Encoded protein: CASSLRQGNQPQHF.

J is TRBJ1-5 and V is TRBV18; the D is unclear. Per germline, CDR1 KGHSH and CDR2 LQKENI. The CDR3 has 16 amino acids. The germline V and J ends were trimmed by 3 bases and 1 base, with 13 bases remaining between them. The chain's CDR3 is CASSPGNRESNQPQHF. The CDR3 DNA reads as TGTGCCAGCTCACCGGGGAATCGAGAGAGCAATCAGCCCCAGCATTTT.

The CDR3 nucleotides read TGTGCCAGCAGTTACTCCCGGACAGGGGGCCCGGGTGGCTACACCTTC. Protein: CASSYSRTGGPGGYTF. The chain carries TRBV6-5 and TRBJ1-2; TRBD1 matches 11 bases. V shed 0 bases and J 7 bases; nucleotides not matched to a gene: 7. Germline V CDR1 and CDR2: MNHEY, SVGAGI. The CDR3 runs 16 residues.

The rearrangement joins TRBV7-2 to TRBJ1-1, with TRBD1 matching over 11 bases. J gave up 5 bases and V 2 bases, and 7 bases lay outside the gene matches. Germline V gene sequence: CDR1 SGHTA, CDR2 FQGNSA. The CDR3 is 16 residues long. CDR3 coding DNA: TGTGCCAGCAGCTTATTCGGGACAGGGGGTTTGACTGAAGCTTTCTTT. Its protein is CASSLFGTGGLTEAFF.

The V call is TRBV9, the J call TRBJ2-1; 11 bases line up with TRBD2. Germline assignment: CDR1 SGDLS and CDR2 YYNGEE. The CDR3 is 19 amino acids. J lost 0 bases, V lost 3 bases, and 11 bases had no gene match. CDR3 residues: CASSAPGLAAKSSYNEQFF. The CDR3 DNA is TGTGCCAGCAGCGCCCCGGGACTAGCGGCCAAAAGCTCCTACAATGAGCAGTTCTTC.

The chain joins TRBV7-9 to TRBJ2-3, with 10 bases matching TRBD2. The ends lost 4 bases at V and 14 bases at J; junction bases unmatched: 12. Looked up from germline, CDR1 is SEHNR and CDR2 is FQNEAQ (reference sequence). This CDR3 is 14 amino acids long. This CDR3 is CASSSTQAGGPGYF. CDR3 sequence (DNA): TGTGCCAGCAGCTCAACCCAAGCGGGGGGGCCCGGGTATTTT.

J is TRBJ1-6 and V is TRBV6-1, with 7 positions matching TRBD1. CDR1 and CDR2 from the germline V gene are MNHNS and SASEGT. V lost 3 bases to trimming and J lost 14 bases; unmatched junction nucleotides: 7. This CDR3 contains 13 residues. The CDR3 is CASSERQGMSLHF. The CDR3, as DNA: TGTGCCAGCAGTGAGAGACAGGGCATGTCCCTCCACTTT.

The CDR3 DNA follows: TGCGCCAGCAGCCCCGATTCGGGGGGATTCTACGAGCAGTACTTC. It encodes CASSPDSGGFYEQYF. The chain has TRBV4-1 and TRBJ2-7; 7 bases line up with TRBD2. The junction had 9 bases not matched to a gene; V was cut back by 4 bases and J by 3 bases. Germline assignment: CDR1 MGHRA and CDR2 YSYEKL. The CDR3 totals 15 residues.

The chain employs TRBV11-2 and TRBJ1-3; 8 nucleotides align to TRBD1. Germline CDR1 reads SGHAT; CDR2 reads FQNNGV. The CDR3 spans 14 residues. V shed 5 bases and J 3 bases; nucleotides not matched to a gene: 3. The CDR3 nucleotides read TGTGCCAGCAGCCCGGGGACAGGTGGAAACACCATATATTTT. It yields the protein CASSPGTGGNTIYF.

J is TRBJ2-2 and V is TRBV10-1, with D unclear. Germline V CDR1 and CDR2: WNHNN, SYGVQD (reference sequence). The CDR3 sequence is 16 residues long. With 6 bases removed from V and 3 bases from J, the gap between germline ends came to 17 bases. CDR3 residues: CASSSLDGTDTGELFF. DNA of the CDR3: TGCGCCAGCAGCTCACTCGACGGCACGGACACCGGGGAGCTGTTTTTT.

V usage is TRBV11-2 and J usage is TRBJ1-2; the D gene is possibly TRBD1 (5 bases). The germline V and J ends were trimmed by 3 bases and 3 bases, with 11 bases remaining between them. CDR1 and CDR2 from the germline V gene are SGHAT and FQNNGV. This CDR3 region has 14 residues. The CDR3 DNA follows: TGTGCCAGCAGCTTCGCAGACAGAGACTATGGCTACACCTTC. Amino acids: CASSFADRDYGYTF.

The rearrangement links TRBV7-3 to TRBJ2-2; D not resolved. V gave up 4 bases and J gave up 3 bases, with 9 bases separating them. Germline V gives CDR1 SGHTA, CDR2 FQGTGA. CDR3 length: 14 amino acids. The chain's CDR3 is CASSSSRDTGELFF. The CDR3 coding sequence is TGTGCCAGCAGCTCATCTAGGGACACCGGGGAGCTGTTTTTT.

The V call is TRBV30, the J call TRBJ2-1, with TRBD2 matching 12 bases. V dropped 7 bases and J dropped 6; count of bases not matched to a gene: 7. The CDR3 is made up of 14 amino acids. Germline V lookup: CDR1 GTSNPN, CDR2 SVGIG (reference sequence). CDR3 in amino acids: CAYLTSGSFNEQFF. The CDR3 bases are TGTGCCTACCTGACTAGCGGGAGTTTCAATGAGCAGTTCTTC. Looking up the rest from reference TRBV30 and TRBJ2-1 gives the full variable domain: SQTIHQWPATLVQPVGSPLSLECTVEGTSNPNLYWYRQAAGRGLQLLFYSVGIGQISSEVPQNLSASRPQDRQFILSSKKLLLSDSGFYLCAYLTSGSFNEQFFGPGTRLTVL.